The present T cell receptor beta chain was sequenced within a study of response to subunit inactivated influenza vaccine. Study-wide results and caveats: Few new T cells, the authors suggested, are recruited by each seasonal influenza vaccination.

One entry per CDR3 protein results from TCRdb running MiXCR on the RT-PCR reads. The sample holds some 850,000 distinct CDR3 sequences, around 18% seen once. The V end was cut by 3 bases, the J end by 2 bases, with 8 bases between. CDR3 length: 12 residues. Germline V CDR1 and CDR2: DFQATT, SNEGSKA (reference sequence). This clonotype has only a few counts. Its antigen is still unknown. The chain uses TRBV20-1 and TRBJ2-7, with unresolved D. The sample in question was PBMCs from blood, obtained 5 to 6 days after vaccination. The sequence came from a man aged 50-60 years who received an inactivated influenza vaccine. CDR3 coding DNA: TGCAGTGCTAGCAAACTGCCCTACGAGCAGTACTTC. Protein product: CSASKLPYEQYF.